One sample yielded the 16 T cell receptor beta chains listed below, sequenced in a study of PD-L1 blockade in urothelial cancer. As for time point: peripheral blood 6 weeks after treatment start. Libraries were prepared by immunoSEQ multiplex PCR; TCRdb keeps only in-frame clonotypes and omits some of them. The repertoire holds about 25,000 clones, with less than 85% as singletons. The source material was PBMCs, sampled around atezolizumab (anti-PD-L1) treatment. These receptors originate from a man aged 70 or older with urothelial cancer.

This chain links TRBV13 with TRBJ2-1; TRBD2 matches 9 bases. CDR3 length: 19 amino acids. V gave up 4 bases and J gave up 0 bases; unmatched junction bases: 13. Germline V gene data show CDR1 as PRHDT and CDR2 as FYEKMQ (reference sequence). The CDR3 DNA sequence: TGTGCCAGCAGCTGGCGGGCTGGGCGGGGGGGTAGCTCCTACAATGAGCAGTTCTTC. Amino acids: CASSWRAGRGGSSYNEQFF. Full variable domain (missing parts from reference TRBV13 and TRBJ2-1): AAGVIQSPRHLIKEKRETATLKCYPIPRHDTVYWYQQGPGQDPQFLISFYEKMQSDKGSIPDRFSAQQFSDYHSELNMSSLELGDSALYFCASSWRAGRGGSSYNEQFFGPGTRLTVL.

This clone was seen a few times. V usage is TRBV7-8 and J usage is TRBJ2-1; possible D gene TRBD2, 6 bases. This CDR3 comprises 15 residues. V dropped 1 base and J dropped 6 bases, with 13 bases sitting between them. Germline V gives CDR1 SGHVS, CDR2 FQNEAQ. The DNA of the CDR3 is TGTGCCAGCAGCTTAGGGAGGAGGGTAAGCAATGAGCAGTTCTTC. Its protein product is CASSLGRRVSNEQFF.

This chain connects TRBV5-1 to TRBJ2-2, with 8 bases that match TRBD2. Germline V gene data show CDR1 as SGHRS and CDR2 as YFSETQ. The CDR3 totals 16 residues. J lost 3 bases, V lost 2 bases, and 6 bases had no gene match. CDR3 nucleotide sequence: TGCGCCAGCAGCTTCTCAGCGGGAGCGGACACCGGGGAGCTGTTTTTT. Amino acids: CASSFSAGADTGELFF.

This clone was picked up a small number of times. The rearrangement links TRBV4-3 to TRBJ1-1, with 8 bases fitting TRBD1. The junction had 9 bases not matched to a gene; V was cut back by 3 bases and J by 3 bases. The CDR3 runs to 16 residues. From germline, CDR1 is LGHNA and CDR2 YSLEER. The CDR3 loop is CASSQTQGGSYTEAFF. DNA of the CDR3: TGCGCCAGCAGCCAGACACAGGGGGGCTCGTACACTGAAGCTTTCTTT.

This clone was seen just once. The V gene is TRBV30, the J gene TRBJ2-1; 11 nucleotides align to TRBD2. This CDR3 contains 15 residues. From germline, CDR1 is GTSNPN and CDR2 SVGIG (reference sequence). The ends lost 1 base at V and 8 bases at J; junction bases unmatched: 7. The CDR3 nucleotides read TGTGCCTGGAGTGGTACTAGCGGGAGTATCTATGAGCAGTTCTTC. This codes for CAWSGTSGSIYEQFF.

This chain connects TRBV23-1 to TRBJ2-3; 10 bases line up with TRBD1. TRBV23-1 belongs to the ORF category, with a function that is uncertain. The CDR3 runs to 20 residues. The J segment lost 4 bases and the V segment lost 0 bases, leaving 16 bases of the junction unmatched. The CDR3 DNA reads as TGCGCCAGCAGTCAATCCCTCGGACAGGGGGTCCTTTCAGTTGCAGATACGCAGTATTTT. It specifies CASSQSLGQGVLSVADTQYF.

V and J are TRBV5-5 and TRBJ2-7; D perhaps matches TRBD1 (5 bases). There are 15 residues in the CDR3. V was cut by 0 bases and J by 7 bases, with 17 bases left in between. The germline gives CDR1 SGHKS, CDR2 YYEKEE (reference sequence). The CDR3 DNA reads TGTGCCAGCAGCTTGGCGGCCATAGGGGCGTATGAGCAGTACTTC. Protein: CASSLAAIGAYEQYF.

The chain carries TRBV7-2 and TRBJ1-1; no clear D gene. The CDR3 has 13 amino acids. The ends were cut back, 3 bases at V and 4 bases at J, with 9 bases in the middle. Germline V gives CDR1 SGHTA, CDR2 FQGNSA. The DNA of the CDR3 is TGTGCCAGCAGCTTCCAAGGAGCCACTGAAGCTTTCTTT. Its translation is CASSFQGATEAFF. Filled out from reference TRBV7-2 and TRBJ1-1, the complete variable domain reads GAGVSQSPSNKVTEKGKDVELRCDPISGHTALYWYRQSLGQGLEFLIYFQGNSAPDKSGLPSDRFSAERTGGSVSTLTIQRTQQEDSAVYLCASSFQGATEAFFGQGTRLTVV.

The chain employs TRBV28 and TRBJ2-3; 11 bases line up with TRBD1. The J segment lost 6 bases and the V segment lost 0 bases, leaving 17 bases of the junction unmatched. The CDR3 spans 20 residues. Germline V gene data show CDR1 as MDHEN and CDR2 as SYDVKM. CDR3 DNA sequence: TGTGCCAGCAGTTTATGGATCTGGTCGGAGGACAGGGGGCCGGTGGATACGCAGTATTTT. Its translation is CASSLWIWSEDRGPVDTQYF. The whole variable domain, remainder taken from reference TRBV28 and TRBJ2-3, is DVKVTQSSRYLVKRTGEKVFLECVQDMDHENMFWYRQDPGLGLRLIYFSYDVKMKEKGDIPEGYSVSREKKERFSLILESASTNQTSMYLCASSLWIWSEDRGPVDTQYFGPGTRLTVL.

This chain uses TRBV6-1 with TRBJ2-2; 11 positions agree with TRBD2. J gave up 4 bases and V 2 bases, and 0 bases lay outside the gene matches. The CDR3 is 15 residues long. CDR1 and CDR2 from the germline V gene are MNHNS and SASEGT. In nucleotides, the CDR3 is TGTGCCAGCAGTGAACTAGCGGGAGGCACCGGGGAGCTGTTTTTT. Encoded protein: CASSELAGGTGELFF.

The chain links TRBV9 to TRBJ2-1; TRBD1 is a possible D gene (6 bases). V lost 0 bases and J lost 7, with 11 bases in between. CDR1 and CDR2 from the germline V gene are SGDLS and YYNGEE. This CDR3 comprises 14 residues. CDR3 sequence reads: CASSVEGERNEQFF. The CDR3 nucleotides are TGTGCCAGCAGCGTAGAGGGGGAGCGGAATGAGCAGTTCTTC.

This chain joins TRBV5-1 and TRBJ1-1; tentatively, D is TRBD1 (6 bases). CDR3 size: 14 residues. V dropped 4 bases and J dropped 1 base, with 11 bases sitting between them. Germline CDR1 is SGHRS and CDR2 is YFSETQ. The CDR3 DNA sequence: TGCGCCAGCAGCCTGGGACACGCGAACACTGAAGCTTTCTTT. This encodes CASSLGHANTEAFF.

The rearrangement joins TRBV5-1 to TRBJ2-1, with a possible D match to TRBD2 (5 bases). The length of the CDR3 is 15 residues. Per the germline V gene, CDR1 is SGHRS and CDR2 is YFSETQ. V was clipped by 2 bases and J by 0 bases, with 9 bases between them. CDR3 sequence reads: CASSLSGSSYNEQFF. For the CDR3, the DNA is TGCGCCAGCAGCTTATCTGGGAGCTCCTACAATGAGCAGTTCTTC.

This rearrangement joins TRBV5-4 to TRBJ1-4; the D gene is possibly TRBD1 (5 bases). The CDR3 has 17 amino acids. CDR1 is SGHNT and CDR2 is YYREEE in the germline V gene (reference sequence). V lost 0 bases, J lost 0 bases, and 12 bases lay in between. CDR3 residues: CASSLDRGSATNEKLFF. For the CDR3, the DNA is TGTGCCAGCAGCTTGGACCGGGGGTCTGCAACTAATGAAAAACTGTTTTTT.

This clone was seen a single time. The rearrangement joins TRBV5-1 to TRBJ1-1; 8 bases are shared with TRBD1. Looked up from germline, CDR1 is SGHRS and CDR2 is YFSETQ. The CDR3 runs 14 residues. V shed 6 bases and J 4 bases; nucleotides not matched to a gene: 8. The CDR3 protein is CASNEGQGFTEAFF. The CDR3 bases are TGCGCCAGCAACGAAGGACAGGGTTTCACTGAAGCTTTCTTT.

The V and J genes are TRBV19 and TRBJ2-2, with TRBD2 matching 9 bases. After removal of 2 bases from V and 5 bases from J, the junction contained 0 bases not matched to a gene. Germline CDR1 LNHDA, CDR2 SQIVND (reference sequence). This CDR3 region has 14 residues. The CDR3 DNA is TGTGCCAGTAGTATACTAGCGGGAACCGGGGAGCTGTTTTTT. It yields the protein CASSILAGTGELFF. Complete variable domain (other parts from reference TRBV19 and TRBJ2-2): DGGITQSPKYLFRKEGQNVTLSCEQNLNHDAMYWYRQDPGQGLRLIYYSQIVNDFQKGDIAEGYSVSREKKESFPLTVTSAQKNPTAFYLCASSILAGTGELFFGEGSRLTVL.